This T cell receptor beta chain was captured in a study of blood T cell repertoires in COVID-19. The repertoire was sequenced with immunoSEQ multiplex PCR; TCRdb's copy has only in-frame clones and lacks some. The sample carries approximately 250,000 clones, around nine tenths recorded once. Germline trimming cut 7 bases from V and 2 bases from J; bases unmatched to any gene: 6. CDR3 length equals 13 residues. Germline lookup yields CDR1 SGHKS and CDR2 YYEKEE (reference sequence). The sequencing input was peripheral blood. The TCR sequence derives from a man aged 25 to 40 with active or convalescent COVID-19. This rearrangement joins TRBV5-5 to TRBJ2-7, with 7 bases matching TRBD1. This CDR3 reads CASHIGTAYEQYF. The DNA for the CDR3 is TGTGCCAGCCATATCGGGACAGCCTACGAGCAGTACTTC.